This entry lists 21 T cell receptor beta chains sequenced from one sample in a study of blood T cell repertoires in COVID-19. Libraries were prepared by immunoSEQ multiplex PCR; TCRdb keeps only in-frame clonotypes and omits some of them. The sample shows about 200,000 clones, around 85% of them seen only once. Sequences were obtained from peripheral blood. All receptors derive from a human donor with active or convalescent COVID-19. The donor label of this sample is uncertain.

The chain has TRBV6-6 and TRBJ2-1; 14 nucleotides line up with TRBD2. The V and J ends lost 2 bases and 15 bases, in that order; junction bases with no gene match: 9. CDR1 and CDR2 (germline): MNHNY, SVGAGI (reference sequence). There are 15 residues in the CDR3. Written as DNA, the CDR3 is TGTGCCAGCAGTTACACGACTAGCGGGGGGGCCGGTGTGTTCTTC. As protein: CASSYTTSGGAGVFF.

The V call is TRBV6-5, the J call TRBJ1-2; D is perhaps TRBD1 (6 bases). Per germline, CDR1 MNHEY and CDR2 SVGAGI. This CDR3 is built from 13 residues. V shed 3 bases and J shed 8 bases, with 13 bases lying between them. CDR3 amino acids: CASSYRQEQGYTF. Written as DNA, the CDR3 is TGTGCCAGCAGTTATCGACAGGAACAAGGCTACACCTTC.

This chain links TRBV7-8 with TRBJ1-1; TRBD1 is a possible D gene (6 bases). The V gene's germline CDR1 is SGHVS and CDR2 FQNEAQ. V dropped 5 bases and J dropped 7 bases, with 11 bases sitting between them. This CDR3 is 12 amino acids long. The chain's CDR3 is CASSQGTREAFF. The CDR3 DNA sequence: TGTGCCAGCAGCCAAGGGACACGTGAAGCTTTCTTT.

This rearrangement joins TRBV18 to TRBJ1-6, with TRBD1 as a possible D gene (6 bases). V was shortened by 3 bases and J by 7 bases, with 13 bases between the two germline ends. This CDR3 region has 15 residues. In germline, CDR1 is KGHSH, CDR2 LQKENI. The DNA of the CDR3 is TGTGCCAGCTCACCTGCATCAGGGGAGAATTCACCCCTCCACTTT. Protein: CASSPASGENSPLHF.

This sequence joins TRBV6-2 or TRBV6-3 and TRBJ1-1, with D possibly TRBD1 on 5 matching bases. CDR1 and CDR2 from the germline V gene are MNHEY and SVGEGT. Between the trimmed V and J ends, which lost 2 bases and 0 bases, there was a span of 7 bases. This CDR3 region has 14 residues. CDR3 sequence (DNA): TGTGCCAGCAGTTACGACAGCCTGAACACTGAAGCTTTCTTT. Protein product: CASSYDSLNTEAFF.

The chain couples TRBV28 to TRBJ1-2; 7 bases line up with TRBD1. Trimming at V came to 7 bases and at J to 7 bases, leaving 6 bases not matched to a gene. The CDR3 length is 12 residues. The V gene's germline CDR1 is MDHEN and CDR2 SYDVKM. CDR3 sequence reads: CASNPGGSGYTF. The CDR3, as DNA: TGTGCCAGCAATCCAGGGGGAAGTGGCTACACCTTC.

V gene TRBV11-2 combines with J gene TRBJ2-5, with 7 bases that match TRBD1. The V gene's germline CDR1 is SGHAT and CDR2 FQNNGV. This CDR3 comprises 14 residues. V was clipped by 5 bases and J by 7 bases; unmatched bases: 10. Written as DNA, the CDR3 is TGTGCCAGCAGCCGCTTACAGGGGCACCGGACCCAGTACTTC. Translation: CASSRLQGHRTQYF.

The V gene is TRBV5-5, the J gene TRBJ2-7, with a possible D match to TRBD2 (6 bases). CDR3 length: 18 residues. Trimming pared 1 base from V and 2 bases from J, leaving 22 bases between. The germline V gene encodes CDR1 SGHKS and CDR2 YYEKEE (reference sequence). Here the CDR3 DNA reads TGTGCCAGCAGCTTGCCTCTAATCCCTACGGGAGCGACCTACGAGCAGTACTTC. It yields the protein CASSLPLIPTGATYEQYF.

The genes are TRBV11-2 and TRBJ1-4; no clear D gene. The V and J ends lost 5 bases and 3 bases respectively, with 10 bases between them. The germline CDR1 and CDR2 sequences are SGHAT and FQNNGV. There are 14 residues in the CDR3. Written as DNA, the CDR3 is TGTGCCAGCAGCGATGAGTTTCCTAATGAAAAACTGTTTTTT. The encoded protein is CASSDEFPNEKLFF. The full variable domain, in which reference TRBV11-2 and TRBJ1-4 provide the parts outside the CDR3, is EAGVAQSPRYKIIEKRQSVAFWCNPISGHATLYWYQQILGQGPKLLIQFQNNGVVDDSQLPKDRFSAERLKGVDSTLKIQPAKLEDSAVYLCASSDEFPNEKLFFGSGTQLSVL.

J is TRBJ2-4 and V is TRBV5-1, with TRBD1 matching 9 bases. Germline V lookup: CDR1 SGHRS, CDR2 YFSETQ. With V trimmed by 4 bases and J by 6 bases, 8 bases remained unmatched. The CDR3 consists of 15 residues. The CDR3 loop reads CASSDEGQGRNIQYF. CDR3 nucleotides: TGCGCCAGCAGCGACGAGGGACAGGGAAGAAACATTCAGTACTTC.

The chain links TRBV4-3 to TRBJ2-5; 14 nucleotides match TRBD2. The CDR3 totals 16 residues. Losses at the gene ends were 0 bases for V and 4 bases for J; bases not matched to a gene: 1. Looked up from germline, CDR1 is LGHNA and CDR2 is YSLEER. The CDR3 protein is CASSQEGTSGGETQYF. CDR3 sequence (DNA): TGCGCCAGCAGCCAAGAAGGGACTAGCGGGGGAGAGACCCAGTACTTC.

This clone is a singleton in its sample. This chain joins TRBV7-2 and TRBJ2-5, with D hard to call. V gave up 3 bases and J gave up 3 bases, with 2 bases separating them. From germline, CDR1 is SGHTA and CDR2 FQGNSA. This CDR3 is built from 11 residues. Written as DNA, the CDR3 is TGTGCCAGCAGCTTCAAAGAGACCCAGTACTTC. Encoded protein: CASSFKETQYF.

The rearrangement joins TRBV7-3 to TRBJ2-1, with D perhaps matching TRBD1 (7 bases). Germline loops: CDR1 SGHTA, CDR2 FQGTGA. The CDR3 runs 14 residues. V was pared by 2 bases and J by 7 bases, with 12 bases between. CDR3 protein: CASSLQGGWNEQFF. CDR3 DNA sequence: TGTGCCAGCAGCTTACAGGGGGGCTGGAATGAGCAGTTCTTC.

This clone was recorded a few times. The chain links TRBV27 to TRBJ1-3, with 9 bases aligning to TRBD1. The CDR3 contains 14 residues. The V and J ends lost 4 bases and 2 bases, in that order; junction bases with no gene match: 0. The germline CDR1 and CDR2 sequences are MNHEY and SMNVEV (reference sequence). For the CDR3, the DNA is TGTGCCAGCAGTTGGACAGGGGCTGGAAACACCATATATTTT. Its protein product is CASSWTGAGNTIYF.

This sequence joins TRBV6-1 and TRBJ1-6, with no clear D. Germline-derived CDR1 and CDR2 are MNHNS and SASEGT. CDR3 length: 14 amino acids. The ends were cut back, 2 bases at V and 7 bases at J, with 9 bases in the middle. The CDR3 here is CASSERIENSPLHF. For the CDR3, the DNA is TGTGCCAGCAGTGAACGAATAGAAAATTCACCCCTCCACTTT.

V usage is TRBV24-1 and J usage is TRBJ2-7; D remains ambiguous. The V and J ends lost 0 bases and 6 bases respectively, with 2 bases between them. The CDR3 has 11 residues. The germline V gene has CDR1 KGHDR and CDR2 SFDVKD. CDR3 amino acids: CATSDLREQYF. DNA for the CDR3: TGTGCCACCAGTGATTTGCGCGAGCAGTACTTC.

V is TRBV27 and J is TRBJ2-5; D unresolved. The CDR3 spans 15 residues. Germline-derived CDR1 and CDR2 are MNHEY and SMNVEV (reference sequence). Trimming took off 4 bases at V and 0 bases at J, with 12 bases between the two ends. The CDR3 protein is CASSSLVRNQETQYF. DNA of the CDR3: TGTGCCAGCAGTTCCCTTGTGCGGAACCAAGAGACCCAGTACTTC.

Ten or more counts support this clone. The genes are TRBV5-1 and TRBJ2-5, with unresolved D. Trimming removed 4 bases at V and 2 bases at J, with 6 bases between. Germline CDR1 and CDR2: SGHRS and YFSETQ. The CDR3 has 12 amino acids. CDR3 amino acids: CASSQLQETQYF. DNA of the CDR3: TGCGCCAGCAGCCAACTACAAGAGACCCAGTACTTC.

The chain combines TRBV11-2 with TRBJ2-1; 7 nucleotides line up with TRBD2. Germline V gene sequence: CDR1 SGHAT, CDR2 FQNNGV. Trimming cost V 2 bases and J 6 bases; bases outside gene matches: 1. This CDR3 spans 13 amino acids. CDR3 sequence reads: CASSLSGINEQFF. Here the CDR3 DNA reads TGTGCCAGCAGCTTAAGCGGGATCAATGAGCAGTTCTTC.

This chain links TRBV30 with TRBJ2-1; 7 bases map to TRBD1. V gave up 2 bases and J gave up 0 bases; unmatched junction bases: 4. The CDR3 sequence is 15 residues long. The germline gives CDR1 GTSNPN, CDR2 SVGIG (reference sequence). The CDR3, as DNA: TGTGCCTGGAGTTCGGGACAGCTCTCCTACAATGAGCAGTTCTTC. This gives the protein CAWSSGQLSYNEQFF.

The CDR3 loop reads CASSFVDRSGNTIYF. CDR3 in DNA: TGTGCCAGCAGTTTTGTGGACAGGTCTGGAAACACCATATATTTT. V usage is TRBV28 and J usage is TRBJ1-3, with TRBD1 identical over 7 bases. With 3 bases clipped from V and 1 base from J, the junction kept 3 bases outside the gene matches. Germline CDR1 is MDHEN and CDR2 is SYDVKM. CDR3 size: 15 residues.